This TCR beta chain comes out of a study of tumor and adjacent non-tumor tissue in lung cancer. A modified ARM-PCR protocol with three rounds of nested PCR amplified TCRbeta. TCRdb recomputed calls from the multiplex PCR reads with MiXCR, one row per CDR3 protein. The table lists tens of thousands of distinct CDR3 sequences, about 70% of them singletons. RNA was extracted from bulk tissue without any cell sorting. This clonotype was found many times. The length of the CDR3 is 13 residues. Germline loops: CDR1 SGHVS, CDR2 FQNEAQ. Trimming removed 1 base at V and 6 bases at J, with 9 bases between. Sequencing was done on a sample of lung tumor tissue. This clonotype was obtained from a man aged 60 to 69 with non-small cell lung cancer. V is TRBV7-8 and J is TRBJ1-1, with D uncertain. The CDR3 loop is CASSLVGLAEAFF. CDR3 nucleotides: TGTGCCAGCAGCTTAGTGGGCCTTGCTGAAGCTTTCTTT.